The 19 T cell receptor beta chains below were found in one sample sequenced in a study of blood T cell repertoires in COVID-19. Assay used: immunoSEQ multiplex PCR; TCRdb lists only in-frame clones, some missing. Of 180,000 or so clones listed, 65% to 90% are singletons. The sample taken for sequencing was peripheral blood. All receptors derive from a man aged 60 to 69 with acute or convalescent COVID-19.

V usage is TRBV10-3 and J usage is TRBJ2-2, with TRBD2 as a possible D gene (6 bases). V gave up 4 bases and J gave up 4 bases, with 13 bases separating them. CDR1 and CDR2 (germline): ENHRY, SYGVKD. The CDR3 covers 15 residues. The CDR3, as DNA: TGTGCCATCAGTGCTGGGGACTCGTTCACCGGGGAGCTGTTTTTT. It translates to CAISAGDSFTGELFF.

The rearrangement links TRBV7-3 to TRBJ2-2, with TRBD2 identical over 10 bases. The germline CDR1 and CDR2 sequences are SGHTA and FQGTGA. The CDR3 is made up of 13 amino acids. The V segment lost 10 bases and the J segment 7 bases; nucleotides outside the gene matches: 6. CDR3 sequence: CATGTSEDGELFF. CDR3 sequence (DNA): TGTGCCACCGGGACTAGCGAGGACGGGGAGCTGTTTTTT.

The rearrangement joins TRBV10-2 to TRBJ2-1; the match to TRBD2 covers 7 bases. V shed 4 bases and J 0 bases; nucleotides not matched to a gene: 15. The length of the CDR3 is 19 residues. Germline CDR1 is WSHSY and CDR2 is SAAADI. CDR3 residues: CASSGGDYLSGGSYNEQFF. CDR3 coding DNA: TGCGCCAGCAGTGGGGGGGACTACTTATCTGGTGGCTCCTACAATGAGCAGTTCTTC.

CDR3 bases: TGCGCCAGCAGTAAACTAGCGGGCGGGGGCGGGGAGCTGTTTTTT. Its translation: CASSKLAGGGGELFF. The chain links TRBV10-2 to TRBJ2-2, with 9 bases that match TRBD2. The CDR3 has 15 residues. Unmatched junction bases numbered 8, after V lost 5 bases and J lost 7 bases. In germline, CDR1 is WSHSY, CDR2 SAAADI.

In nucleotides, the CDR3 is TGTGCCAGCAGCCAAGGGACAGGGGTCTCACCCCTCCACTTT. This sequence encodes CASSQGTGVSPLHF. This chain uses TRBV3-1 (or the pseudogene TRBV3-2) with TRBJ1-6; 9 bases align to TRBD1. J was trimmed by 10 bases and V by 1 base; bases with no gene match: 2. Germline CDR1 LGHDT, CDR2 YNNKEL (reference sequence). This CDR3 has 14 amino acids.

This clone has only one observation. The chain couples TRBV10-3 to TRBJ2-1, with 8 nucleotides matching TRBD2. With V trimmed by 7 bases and J by 1 base, 6 bases remained unmatched. From germline, CDR1 is ENHRY and CDR2 SYGVKD. CDR3 length equals 15 residues. This chain's CDR3 is CAINPGGSSYNEQFF. The CDR3 DNA reads as TGTGCCATCAACCCGGGGGGGTCTTCCTACAATGAGCAGTTCTTC.

Only a few counts were recorded for this clone. The rearrangement links TRBV9 to TRBJ1-5, with D perhaps TRBD1 (6 bases). Trimming took 3 bases from V and 2 from J, leaving 9 bases between them. This CDR3 region has 14 residues. Per germline, CDR1 SGDLS and CDR2 YYNGEE. CDR3 nucleotide sequence: TGTGCCAGCAGCGAGGGGGTTGGCAATCAGCCCCAGCATTTT. Translation gives CASSEGVGNQPQHF.

The chain employs TRBV7-3 and TRBJ2-2, with 13 bases fitting TRBD2. Trimming took 8 bases from V and 7 from J; bases not matched to a gene: 4. Germline V CDR1 and CDR2: SGHTA, FQGTGA. The CDR3 covers 14 residues. CDR3 region: CASGLAGAGGELFF. In DNA, the CDR3 is TGTGCCAGCGGACTAGCGGGAGCGGGCGGGGAGCTGTTTTTT. Filled out from reference TRBV7-3 and TRBJ2-2, the complete variable domain reads GAGVSQTPSNKVTEKGKYVELRCDPISGHTALYWYRQSLGQGPEFLIYFQGTGAADDSGLPNDRFFAVRPEGSVSTLKIQRTERGDSAVYLCASGLAGAGGELFFGEGSRLTVL.

The chain has TRBV28 and TRBJ1-6, with 7 bases aligning to TRBD1. Germline loops: CDR1 MDHEN, CDR2 SYDVKM. J was trimmed by 9 bases and V by 8 bases; bases with no gene match: 4. The length of the CDR3 is 12 residues. The CDR3, as DNA: TGTGCCAGCCGGGACAGCGGTTCACCCCTCCACTTT. It translates to CASRDSGSPLHF.

The chain is built from TRBV7-3 and TRBJ2-2; no reliable D call. CDR3 length: 15 residues. V dropped 6 bases and J dropped 1 base, with 12 bases sitting between them. Germline V CDR1 and CDR2: SGHTA, FQGTGA. The CDR3 loop reads CASSSQTKNTGELFF. The CDR3 DNA reads as TGTGCCAGCAGTTCACAAACTAAGAACACCGGGGAGCTGTTTTTT.

V and J are TRBV18 and TRBJ1-4, with 10 bases that match TRBD1. The CDR3 covers 16 residues. After removal of 2 bases from V and 7 bases from J, the junction contained 7 bases not matched to a gene. Germline loops: CDR1 KGHSH, CDR2 LQKENI. The DNA for the CDR3 is TGTGCCAGCTCACCATCCAGACAGGGGGCAGGTGAAAAACTGTTTTTT. This gives the protein CASSPSRQGAGEKLFF. Looking up the rest from reference TRBV18 and TRBJ1-4 gives the full variable domain: NAGVMQNPRHLVRRRGQEARLRCSPMKGHSHVYWYRQLPEEGLKFMVYLQKENIIDESGMPKERFSAEFPKEGPSILRIQQVVRGDSAAYFCASSPSRQGAGEKLFFGSGTQLSVL.

This chain uses TRBV10-1 with TRBJ2-1; D might be TRBD2 (5 bases). Germline CDR1 is WNHNN and CDR2 is SYGVQD (reference sequence). The CDR3 runs to 13 residues. The V and J ends lost 4 bases and 3 bases respectively, with 7 bases between them. CDR3 region: CASSATSYNEQFF. DNA of the CDR3: TGCGCCAGCAGTGCTACTAGCTACAATGAGCAGTTCTTC.

The rearrangement links TRBV6-5 to TRBJ1-2, with TRBD1 as a possible D gene (5 bases). The ends were cut back, 5 bases at V and 4 bases at J, with 14 bases in the middle. This CDR3 spans 14 amino acids. Germline V lookup: CDR1 MNHEY, CDR2 SVGAGI. Written as DNA, the CDR3 is TGTGCCAGCAGTCCCGGGCAGGGCGGCTATGGCTACACCTTC. Amino acids: CASSPGQGGYGYTF.

The chain is built from TRBV20-1 and TRBJ1-6; no reliable D call. V lost 6 bases, J lost 6 bases, and 9 bases lay in between. CDR1 DFQATT and CDR2 SNEGSKA come from the germline V gene (reference sequence). The CDR3 is 12 residues long. The DNA of the CDR3 is TGCAGTGCGAGTGGGCTTAATTCACCCCTCCACTTT. The encoded protein is CSASGLNSPLHF.

CDR3 DNA: TGTGCCAGCAGGTTAACAGGGATTTCGGACTATGGCTACACCTTC. This codes for CASRLTGISDYGYTF. The chain recombines TRBV5-4 with TRBJ1-2; maybe TRBD1 (6 bases). V lost 5 bases to trimming and J lost 3 bases, with 17 bases between them. CDR1 and CDR2 from the germline V gene are SGHNT and YYREEE (reference sequence). There are 15 residues in the CDR3.

The chain has TRBV14 and TRBJ2-5; 7 positions agree with TRBD2. The CDR3 is 15 amino acids. The V and J ends lost 0 bases and 5 bases, in that order; junction bases with no gene match: 6. CDR1 SGHDN and CDR2 FVKESK come from the germline V gene. Written as DNA, the CDR3 is TGTGCCAGCAGCCAAGATCTTGGCGGGAGTGAGACCCAGTACTTC. Amino acid sequence: CASSQDLGGSETQYF. Full variable domain (outside the CDR3, taken from reference TRBV14 and TRBJ2-5): EAGVTQFPSHSVIEKGQTVTLRCDPISGHDNLYWYRRVMGKEIKFLLHFVKESKQDESGMPNNRFLAERTGGTYSTLKVQPAELEDSGVYFCASSQDLGGSETQYFGPGTRLLVL.

V is TRBV5-8 and J is TRBJ2-1; tentatively, D is TRBD1 (5 bases). There are 15 residues in the CDR3. The ends were cut back, 4 bases at V and 4 bases at J, with 15 bases in the middle. CDR1 and CDR2 (germline): SGHTS, YDEGEE. The CDR3 coding sequence is TGTGCCAGCAGCCCACGGACACTACTGTACAATGAGCAGTTCTTC. Protein product: CASSPRTLLYNEQFF.

This chain joins TRBV5-5 and TRBJ1-2; 9 nucleotides agree with TRBD1. Germline V lookup: CDR1 SGHKS, CDR2 YYEKEE (reference sequence). V dropped 3 bases and J dropped 4; count of bases not matched to a gene: 7. The CDR3 runs 15 residues. The CDR3 sequence is CASSSEDRGIYGYTF. The DNA for the CDR3 is TGTGCCAGCAGCTCGGAGGACAGGGGAATCTATGGCTACACCTTC.

The J gene is TRBJ1-1, the V gene TRBV27; TRBD1 is a possible D gene (5 bases). Germline V gene data show CDR1 as MNHEY and CDR2 as SMNVEV (reference sequence). Trimming left V 5 bases short and J 1 base short, with 11 bases between. The CDR3 runs 14 residues. CDR3 coding DNA: TGTGCCAGCAGTCCACGGGGGAAGAACACTGAAGCTTTCTTT. Translating gives CASSPRGKNTEAFF.